The rows below give T cell receptor beta chains drawn from one sample of a study of T-cell memory formation after mild COVID-19. One entry per CDR3 protein results from TCRdb running MiXCR on the 5' RACE reads. The sample lists about 13,000 distinct CDR3 sequences, 15% to 20% occurring once. Material: PBMCs or a T cell subset sorted from them (not recorded which). Every receptor here comes from a young man who had mild COVID-19 (a few samples of this study predate the infection). Cell type and time point are not known. Each CDR3 is given with its conserved first and last residue. A D gene is named only where the DNA matches it firmly. For some rows the clone size is stated as once, few or many, or as a class when expanded; others skip it.

TRBJ2-3 TRBV12-5 many . TGTGCTAGTTTCTCCGACAGCCCCACAGATACGCAGTATTTT CASFSDSPTDTQYF
TRBJ2-6 TRBV5-1 . . TGCGCCAGCAGTTTCCCGACCCAGCTATCTGGGGCCAACGTCCTGACTTTC CASSFPTQLSGANVLTF
TRBJ1-5 TRBV6-5 . . TGTGCCAGCAGGCGAACAGGGTTTAGCAATCAGCCCCAGCATTTT CASRRTGFSNQPQHF
TRBJ2-7 TRBV4-2 many . TGTGCCAGCAGTTACGAAACCTACGAGCAGTACTTC CASSYETYEQYF
TRBJ2-1 TRBV28 few . TGTGCCAGCAGACCCATATGGAAGTTTAACTCCTACAATGAGCAGTTCTTC CASRPIWKFNSYNEQFF
TRBJ1-1 TRBV5-1 . . TGCGCCAGCAGCTTGTCAGCAGTGAACACTGAAGCTTTCTTT CASSLSAVNTEAFF
TRBJ2-2 TRBV21-1 few . TGTGCCAGCAGCAAAGAACAGGGAAACACCGGGGAGCTGTTTTTT CASSKEQGNTGELFF
TRBJ2-1 TRBV6-5 few TRBD1 TGTGCCAGCAGTGGGGGAACCGGGACAGGGGGTTCCGATGAGCAGTTCTTC CASSGGTGTGGSDEQFF
TRBJ2-3 TRBV11-1 few TRBD2 TGTGCCAGCAGCTTGGCGGGGGGGCCATCAGATACGCAGTATTTT CASSLAGGPSDTQYF
TRBJ1-1 TRBV9 . TRBD1 TGTGCCAGCAGCGTCCGCGACAGGGCCTTCACTGAAGCTTTCTTT CASSVRDRAFTEAFF
TRBJ2-5 TRBV7-3 . . TGTGCCAGCAGCTTACAGGGGGGCCAAGAGACCCAGTACTTC CASSLQGGQETQYF
TRBJ1-2 TRBV7-2 few . TGTGCCAGCAGCTTATCTCCTTCGGACGCCCGTAACTATGGCTACACCTTC CASSLSPSDARNYGYTF
TRBJ2-1 TRBV28 many . TGTGCCAGCAGTCCCCCGGGGGCTAGCCTCTTTGAGCAGTTCTTC CASSPPGASLFEQFF
TRBJ1-2 TRBV4-1 many . TGCGCCAGCAGCCAAGATTCGGGCTATGGCTACACCTTC CASSQDSGYGYTF
TRBJ2-7 TRBV11-1 . . TGTGCCAGCAGCTTAGTTGTCTCCTACGAGCAGTACTTC CASSLVVSYEQYF
TRBJ2-1 TRBV12-3/TRBV12-4 . TRBD2 TGTGCCAGCAGGTCCGGGACTAGCGGGGCCAATGAGCAGTTCTTC CASRSGTSGANEQFF
TRBJ1-2 TRBV10-3 few . TGTGCCATCAGTGTGATTTCGGAGGAACTTTGGGATGGCTACACCTTC CAISVISEELWDGYTF
TRBJ1-2 TRBV6-5 many TRBD1 TGTGCCAGCAGTCTAAACCCCGGGACAGGGGTCTATGGCTACACCTTC CASSLNPGTGVYGYTF
TRBJ2-2 TRBV20-1 few . TGCAGTGCTACAAATGGGGAGAACACCGGGGAGCTGTTTTTT CSATNGENTGELFF
TRBJ2-1 TRBV7-2 . . TGTGCCAGCAGCTTATGGGTTACGTATGAGCAGTTCTTC CASSLWVTYEQFF
TRBJ2-7 TRBV6-6 . TRBD2 TGTGCCAGCAGTTACAGCGGGAAACTCTACGAGCAGTACTTC CASSYSGKLYEQYF
TRBJ1-1 TRBV5-1 many . TGCGCCAGCAGCTTGGGTCCTGACACTGAAGCTTTCTTT CASSLGPDTEAFF
TRBJ1-2 TRBV6-5 few . TGTGCCAGCAGTTTTGTACCATCAGACTATGGCTACACCTTC CASSFVPSDYGYTF
TRBJ2-3 TRBV3-1 few . TGTGCCAGCAGCCGCAGGCTGGTAGGAGATACGCAGTATTTT CASSRRLVGDTQYF
TRBJ2-1 TRBV4-3 few . TGCGCCAGCAGCCAAGATTGGACAGCACTATTCTACAATGAGCAGTTCTTC CASSQDWTALFYNEQFF
TRBJ1-4 TRBV7-9 . . TGTGCCAGCAGCTTCCGGGCTCCGGGAACCTTTTTTGGCGGGGTGTCCTATGAAAAACTGTTTTTT CASSFRAPGTFFGGVSYEKLFF
TRBJ2-1 TRBV16 many TRBD1 TGTGCCAGCAGCCGCTTCAAAACAGGGGGCAATGAGCAGTTCTTC CASSRFKTGGNEQFF
TRBJ2-5 TRBV7-9 many . TGTGCCAGCAGCCATGCAGGGGCCCCCCAAGAGACCCAGTACTTC CASSHAGAPQETQYF
TRBJ2-2 TRBV12-3/TRBV12-4 many . TGTGCCAGCAGCTGGGCCCTCACCGGGGAGCTGTTTTTT CASSWALTGELFF
TRBJ2-7 TRBV4-3 few . TGCGCCAGCAGCCAAGAAAAGTGGCAGGGGTACGAGCAGTACTTC CASSQEKWQGYEQYF
TRBJ2-1 TRBV7-6 medium-sized . TGTGCCAGCAGCTTAGCGTTGGTTCCCTACAATGAGCAGTTCTTC CASSLALVPYNEQFF
TRBJ2-3 TRBV7-3 many . TGTGCCAGCAGTTTCCTGGACACAGATACGCAGTATTTT CASSFLDTDTQYF
TRBJ2-1 TRBV7-6 many . TGTGCCAGCAGCTTATTGTGGGGGGGCACATACAATGAGCAGTTCTTC CASSLLWGGTYNEQFF
TRBJ1-2 TRBV27 once . TGTGCCAGCAGTTTATCGAACAGGGCCTATGGCTACACCTTC CASSLSNRAYGYTF
TRBJ2-7 TRBV5-1 . . TGCGCCAGCACCCGAGGGACACAGGTGGTACACGAGCAGTACTTC CASTRGTQVVHEQYF
TRBJ2-2 TRBV5-6 many TRBD2 TGTGCCAGCAGCTTGAGCGGGGGCAGGGAGCTGTTTTTT CASSLSGGRELFF
TRBJ2-5 TRBV5-4 . TRBD1 TGTGCCAGCAGCCCGACAGGGATGGAAGAGACCCAGTACTTC CASSPTGMEETQYF
TRBJ1-2 TRBV5-1 many TRBD1 TGCGCCAGCAGCTTGGAACGGACAGGCGGGGGCTACACCTTC CASSLERTGGGYTF
TRBJ2-1 TRBV7-6 few TRBD2 TGTGCCAGCAGCCCGATTAGCGGGGGCCGAAACAATGAGCAGTTCTTC CASSPISGGRNNEQFF
TRBJ2-1 TRBV7-3 few . TGTGCCAGCAGCTTATCGCGGGAATATTACAATGAGCAGTTCTTC CASSLSREYYNEQFF